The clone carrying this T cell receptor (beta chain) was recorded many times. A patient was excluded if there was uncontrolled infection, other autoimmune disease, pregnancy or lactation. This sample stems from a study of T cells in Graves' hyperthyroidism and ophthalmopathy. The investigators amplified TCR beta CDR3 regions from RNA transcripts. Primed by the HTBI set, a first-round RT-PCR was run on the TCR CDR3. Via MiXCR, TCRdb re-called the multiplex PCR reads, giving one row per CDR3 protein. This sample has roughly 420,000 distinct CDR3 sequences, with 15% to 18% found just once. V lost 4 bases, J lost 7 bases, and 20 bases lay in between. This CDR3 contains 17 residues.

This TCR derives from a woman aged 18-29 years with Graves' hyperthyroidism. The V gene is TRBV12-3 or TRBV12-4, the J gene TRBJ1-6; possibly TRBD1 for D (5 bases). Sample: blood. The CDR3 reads CASSSQTGTERNSPLHF. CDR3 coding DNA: TGTGCCAGCAGTTCCCAAACCGGGACTGAGAGAAATTCACCCCTCCACTTT.